The present T cell receptor (beta chain) was sequenced within a study of T cells after yellow fever vaccination. In this sample, this clonotype turned up many times. Trimming removed 3 bases from V and 5 bases from J; junction bases left unmatched: 10. The CDR3 spans 16 residues. CDR1 is SGHRS, CDR2 YFSETQ, per germline. A single record per CDR3 protein comes from TCRdb applying MiXCR to the 5' RACE reads. The sample shows 110,000 or so distinct CDR3 sequences, about 7.2% of them seen only once. The sample was CD4+ T cells sorted from PBMCs, taken about 41 days after the first yellow fever vaccination. This sequence joins TRBV5-1 and TRBJ2-5; 10 bases are shared with TRBD1. This TCR derives from a man aged 18 to 30 who received the YFV17D yellow fever vaccine. The CDR3 protein is CASSSTGTGVGETQYF. DNA for the CDR3: TGCGCCAGCAGCTCAACCGGGACAGGGGTTGGGGAGACCCAGTACTTC.